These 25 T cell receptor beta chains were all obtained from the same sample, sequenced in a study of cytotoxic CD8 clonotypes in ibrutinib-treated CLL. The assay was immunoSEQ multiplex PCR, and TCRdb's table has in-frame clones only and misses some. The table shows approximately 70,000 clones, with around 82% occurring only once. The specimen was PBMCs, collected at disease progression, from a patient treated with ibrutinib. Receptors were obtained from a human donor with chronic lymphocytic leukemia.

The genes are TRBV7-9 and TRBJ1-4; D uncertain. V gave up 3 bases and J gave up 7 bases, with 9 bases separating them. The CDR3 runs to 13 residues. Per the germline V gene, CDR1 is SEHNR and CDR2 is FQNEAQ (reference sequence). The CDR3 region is CASSFGEGEKLFF. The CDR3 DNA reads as TGTGCCAGCAGCTTTGGGGAGGGTGAAAAACTGTTTTTT.

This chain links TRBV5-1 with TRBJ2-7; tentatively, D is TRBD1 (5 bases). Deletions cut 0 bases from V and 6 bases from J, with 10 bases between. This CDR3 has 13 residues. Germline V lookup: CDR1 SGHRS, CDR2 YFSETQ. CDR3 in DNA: TGCGCCAGCAGCTTGGAAGGGGTGGGCGAGCAGTACTTC. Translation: CASSLEGVGEQYF.

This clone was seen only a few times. The CDR3 DNA sequence: TGTGCCAGCAGCGACGGGAGACAGGGAGCCTGGAATGAGCAGTTCTTC. As protein: CASSDGRQGAWNEQFF. The chain has TRBV13 and TRBJ2-1; the D gene is possibly TRBD1 (7 bases). This CDR3 spans 16 amino acids. Germline CDR1 reads PRHDT; CDR2 reads FYEKMQ (reference sequence). V was cut by 5 bases and J by 7 bases, with 21 bases left in between. Full variable domain (outside the CDR3, taken from reference TRBV13 and TRBJ2-1): AAGVIQSPRHLIKEKRETATLKCYPIPRHDTVYWYQQGPGQDPQFLISFYEKMQSDKGSIPDRFSAQQFSDYHSELNMSSLELGDSALYFCASSDGRQGAWNEQFFGPGTRLTVL.

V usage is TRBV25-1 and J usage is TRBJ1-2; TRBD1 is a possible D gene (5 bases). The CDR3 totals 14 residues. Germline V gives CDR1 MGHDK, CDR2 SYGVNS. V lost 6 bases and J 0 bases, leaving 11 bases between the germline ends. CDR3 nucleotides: TGTGCCAGCAGGGAGACAGAAGCTAACTATGGCTACACCTTC. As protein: CASRETEANYGYTF.

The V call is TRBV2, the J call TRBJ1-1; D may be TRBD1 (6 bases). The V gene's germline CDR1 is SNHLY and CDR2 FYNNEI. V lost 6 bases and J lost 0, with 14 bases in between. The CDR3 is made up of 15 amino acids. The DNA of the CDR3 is TGTGCCAGCAGACAGGACAGTTTTATGAACACTGAAGCTTTCTTT. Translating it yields CASRQDSFMNTEAFF. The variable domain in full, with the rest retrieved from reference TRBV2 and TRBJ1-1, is EPEVTQTPSHQVTQMGQEVILRCVPISNHLYFYWYRQILGQKVEFLVSFYNNEISEKSEIFDDQFSVERPDGSNFTLKIRSTKLEDSAMYFCASRQDSFMNTEAFFGQGTRLTVV.

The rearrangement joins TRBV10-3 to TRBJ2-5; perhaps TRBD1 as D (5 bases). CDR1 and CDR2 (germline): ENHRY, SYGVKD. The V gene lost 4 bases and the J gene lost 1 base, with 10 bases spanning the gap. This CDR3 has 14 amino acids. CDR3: CAISVSRAQETQYF. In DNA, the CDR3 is TGTGCCATCAGTGTATCCAGGGCCCAAGAGACCCAGTACTTC.

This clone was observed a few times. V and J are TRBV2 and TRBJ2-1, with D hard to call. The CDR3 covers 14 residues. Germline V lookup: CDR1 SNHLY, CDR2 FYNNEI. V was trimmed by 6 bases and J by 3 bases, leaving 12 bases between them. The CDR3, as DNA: TGTGCCAGCAGAGCATTCGGGTTCTACAATGAGCAGTTCTTC. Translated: CASRAFGFYNEQFF.

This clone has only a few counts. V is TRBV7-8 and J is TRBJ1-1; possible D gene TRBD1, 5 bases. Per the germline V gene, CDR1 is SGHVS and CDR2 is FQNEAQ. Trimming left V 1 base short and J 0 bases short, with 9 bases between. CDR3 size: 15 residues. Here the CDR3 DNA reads TGTGCCAGCAGCTTAGTGGGGGGTCTGAACACTGAAGCTTTCTTT. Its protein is CASSLVGGLNTEAFF.

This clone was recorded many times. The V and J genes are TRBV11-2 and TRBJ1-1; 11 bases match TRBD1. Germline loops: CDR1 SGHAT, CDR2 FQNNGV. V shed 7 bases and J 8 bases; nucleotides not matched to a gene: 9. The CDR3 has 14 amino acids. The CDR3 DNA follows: TGTGCCAGCATCCCCGGGACAGGGGGTTCAGAAGCTTTCTTT. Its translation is CASIPGTGGSEAFF.

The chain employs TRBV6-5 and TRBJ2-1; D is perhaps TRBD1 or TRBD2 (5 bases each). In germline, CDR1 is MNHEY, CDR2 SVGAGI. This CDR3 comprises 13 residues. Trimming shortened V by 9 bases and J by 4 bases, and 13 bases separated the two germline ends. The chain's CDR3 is CARPGTGYNEQFF. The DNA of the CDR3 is TGTGCCAGACCCGGGACGGGATACAATGAGCAGTTCTTC.

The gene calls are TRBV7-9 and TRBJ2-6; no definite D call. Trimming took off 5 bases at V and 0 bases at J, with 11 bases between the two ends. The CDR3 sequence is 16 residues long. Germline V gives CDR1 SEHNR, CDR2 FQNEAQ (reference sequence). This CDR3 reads CASSPLSNSGANVLTF. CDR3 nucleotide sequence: TGTGCCAGCAGCCCCTTAAGCAACTCTGGGGCCAACGTCCTGACTTTC. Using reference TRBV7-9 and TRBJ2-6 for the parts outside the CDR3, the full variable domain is DTGVSQNPRHKITKRGQNVTFRCDPISEHNRLYWYRQTLGQGPEFLTYFQNEAQLEKSRLLSDRFSAERPKGSFSTLEIQRTEQGDSAMYLCASSPLSNSGANVLTFGAGSRLTVL.

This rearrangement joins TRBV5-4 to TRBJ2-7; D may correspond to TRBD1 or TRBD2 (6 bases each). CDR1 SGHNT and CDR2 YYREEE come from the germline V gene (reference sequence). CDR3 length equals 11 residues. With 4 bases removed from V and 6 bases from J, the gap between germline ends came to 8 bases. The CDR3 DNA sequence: TGTGCCAGCAGCGAGGGGGGCGAGCAGTACTTC. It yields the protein CASSEGGEQYF.

CDR3 sequence: CASTDRGADEKLFF. CDR3 nucleotides: TGTGCCAGCACTGATCGGGGAGCAGATGAAAAACTGTTTTTT. This sequence joins TRBV2 and TRBJ1-4, with D hard to call. The CDR3 runs 14 residues. V dropped 7 bases and J dropped 6 bases, with 15 bases sitting between them. Germline CDR1 reads SNHLY; CDR2 reads FYNNEI.

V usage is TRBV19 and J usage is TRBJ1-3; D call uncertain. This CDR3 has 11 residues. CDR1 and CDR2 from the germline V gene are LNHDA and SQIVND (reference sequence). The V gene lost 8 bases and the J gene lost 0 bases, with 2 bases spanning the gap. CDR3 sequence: CASYSGNTIYF. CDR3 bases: TGTGCCAGTTACTCTGGAAACACCATATATTTT.

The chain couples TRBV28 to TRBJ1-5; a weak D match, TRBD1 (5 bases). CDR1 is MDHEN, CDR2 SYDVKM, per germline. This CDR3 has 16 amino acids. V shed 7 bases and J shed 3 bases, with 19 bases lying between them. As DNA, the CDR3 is TGTGCCAGCACCTTACCTAGCGCCAGGGACAATCAGCCCCAGCATTTT. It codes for CASTLPSARDNQPQHF.

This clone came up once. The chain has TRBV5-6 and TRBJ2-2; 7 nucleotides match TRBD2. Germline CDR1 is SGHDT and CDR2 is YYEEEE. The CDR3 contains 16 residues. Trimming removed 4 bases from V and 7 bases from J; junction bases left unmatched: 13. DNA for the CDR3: TGTGCCAGCAGCCTGGTAGGACTAGAAGGCGTCGGGGAGCTGTTTTTT. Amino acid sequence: CASSLVGLEGVGELFF.

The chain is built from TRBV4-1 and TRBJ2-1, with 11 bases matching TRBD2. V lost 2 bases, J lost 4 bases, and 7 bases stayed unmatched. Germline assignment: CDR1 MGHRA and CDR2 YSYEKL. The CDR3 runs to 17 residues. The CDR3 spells CASSQTGTSGVYNEQFF. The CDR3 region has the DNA TGCGCCAGCAGCCAAACCGGGACTAGCGGAGTTTACAATGAGCAGTTCTTC.

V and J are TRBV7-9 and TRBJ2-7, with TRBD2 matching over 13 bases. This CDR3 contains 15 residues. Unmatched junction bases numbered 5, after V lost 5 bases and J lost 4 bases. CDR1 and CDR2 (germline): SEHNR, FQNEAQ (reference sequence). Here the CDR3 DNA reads TGTGCCAGCAGCGAGGGACTAGCGGGACTGTACGAGCAGTACTTC. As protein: CASSEGLAGLYEQYF.

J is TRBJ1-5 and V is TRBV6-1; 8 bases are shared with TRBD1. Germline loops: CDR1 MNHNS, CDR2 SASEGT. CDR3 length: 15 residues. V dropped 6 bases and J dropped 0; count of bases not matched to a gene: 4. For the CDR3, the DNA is TGTGCCAGCAGCGGGGACAGGAATAGCAATCAGCCCCAGCATTTT. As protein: CASSGDRNSNQPQHF.

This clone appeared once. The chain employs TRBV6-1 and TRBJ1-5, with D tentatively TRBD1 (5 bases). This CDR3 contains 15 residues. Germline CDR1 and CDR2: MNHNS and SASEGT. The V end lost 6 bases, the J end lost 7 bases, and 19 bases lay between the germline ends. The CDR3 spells CASSLTWQGQQPQHF. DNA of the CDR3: TGTGCCAGCAGCCTAACCTGGCAGGGCCAGCAGCCCCAGCATTTT.

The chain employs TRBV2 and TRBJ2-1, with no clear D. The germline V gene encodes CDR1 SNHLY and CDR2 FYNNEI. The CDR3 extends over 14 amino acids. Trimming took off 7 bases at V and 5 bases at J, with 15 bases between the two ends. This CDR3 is CASKQSWRNNEQFF. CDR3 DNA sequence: TGTGCCAGCAAGCAGTCTTGGCGGAACAATGAGCAGTTCTTC. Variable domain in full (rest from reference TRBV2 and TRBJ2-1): EPEVTQTPSHQVTQMGQEVILRCVPISNHLYFYWYRQILGQKVEFLVSFYNNEISEKSEIFDDQFSVERPDGSNFTLKIRSTKLEDSAMYFCASKQSWRNNEQFFGPGTRLTVL.

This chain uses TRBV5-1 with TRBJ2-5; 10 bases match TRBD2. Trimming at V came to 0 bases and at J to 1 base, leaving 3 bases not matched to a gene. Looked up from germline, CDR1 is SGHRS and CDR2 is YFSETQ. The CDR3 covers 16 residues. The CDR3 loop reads CASSLGGTSVQETQYF. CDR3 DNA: TGCGCCAGCAGCTTGGGGGGGACTAGCGTCCAAGAGACCCAGTACTTC.

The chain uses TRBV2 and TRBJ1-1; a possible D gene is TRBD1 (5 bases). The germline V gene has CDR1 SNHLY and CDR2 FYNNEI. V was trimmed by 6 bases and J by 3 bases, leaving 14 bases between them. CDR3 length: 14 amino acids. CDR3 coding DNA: TGTGCCAGCAGATCTTACAGGTGGGACACTGAAGCTTTCTTT. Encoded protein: CASRSYRWDTEAFF.

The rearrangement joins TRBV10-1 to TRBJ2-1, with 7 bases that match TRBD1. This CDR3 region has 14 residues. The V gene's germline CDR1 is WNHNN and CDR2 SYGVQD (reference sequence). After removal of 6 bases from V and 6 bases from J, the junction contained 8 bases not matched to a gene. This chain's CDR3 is CASSLDRRSNEQFF. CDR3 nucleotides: TGCGCCAGCAGCCTGGACAGGAGAAGCAATGAGCAGTTCTTC.

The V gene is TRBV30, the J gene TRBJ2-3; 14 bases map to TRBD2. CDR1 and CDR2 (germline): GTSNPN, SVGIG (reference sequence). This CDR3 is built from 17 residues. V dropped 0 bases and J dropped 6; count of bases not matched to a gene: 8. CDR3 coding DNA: TGTGCCTGGAGTGTACAGTGGACTAGCGGGGGGCCCGATACGCAGTATTTT. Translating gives CAWSVQWTSGGPDTQYF.